These 15 T cell receptor beta chains share one sample of origin, sequenced in a study of shared clonotypes between healthy human individuals. Clones were sequenced by immunoSEQ multiplex PCR, and TCRdb holds only the in-frame ones, with some missing. The data show 2 million to 2.5 million clones, about nine tenths seen once. Sequencing was carried out using naive CD4+ T cells from PBMCs. Regarding subset: CD45RA+ positively selected. The receptors originated from a man aged 18 to 30 in good health. Some clones in this sample may be carry-over from other donors' samples.

This clone showed up just a few times. The rearrangement joins TRBV7-8 to TRBJ2-7; D unclear. Germline assignment: CDR1 SGHVS and CDR2 FQNEAQ. The CDR3 is 13 amino acids. V shed 8 bases and J shed 2 bases, with 13 bases lying between them. CDR3 residues: CASRRLGTYEQYF. As DNA, the CDR3 is TGTGCCAGCCGTCGACTGGGGACCTACGAGCAGTACTTC.

The genes are TRBV28 and TRBJ2-1, with D maybe TRBD2 (5 bases). This CDR3 has 12 amino acids. CDR1 MDHEN and CDR2 SYDVKM come from the germline V gene. V was pared by 2 bases and J by 10 bases, with 9 bases between. The CDR3 DNA follows: TGTGCCAGCAGTTTAGGGAAGCGGGAGCAGTTCTTC. This encodes CASSLGKREQFF.

The chain is built from TRBV7-8 and TRBJ2-3; perhaps TRBD1 as D (5 bases). This CDR3 region has 12 residues. Per the germline V gene, CDR1 is SGHVS and CDR2 is FQNEAQ. Trimming took off 6 bases at V and 4 bases at J, with 8 bases between the two ends. The CDR3 reads CASRGPADTQYF. CDR3 DNA sequence: TGTGCCAGCAGGGGGCCGGCAGATACGCAGTATTTT.

About this clone itself: Other DNA sequences in this specimen translate into the identical CDR3. The chain couples TRBV5-4 to TRBJ1-2, with a tentative D call TRBD1 (6 bases). In germline, CDR1 is SGHNT, CDR2 YYREEE (reference sequence). The CDR3 has 14 amino acids. Trimming left V 0 bases short and J 2 bases short, with 8 bases between. CDR3 region: CASSLDRANYGYTF. CDR3 DNA: TGTGCCAGCAGCTTGGACAGGGCGAACTATGGCTACACCTTC.

The J gene is TRBJ2-5, the V gene TRBV18, with D possibly being TRBD1 (6 bases). The CDR3 runs to 15 residues. Germline V gene sequence: CDR1 KGHSH, CDR2 LQKENI. V was shortened by 3 bases and J by 4 bases, with 15 bases between the two germline ends. The CDR3 DNA sequence: TGTGCCAGCTCACCGAACAGGGCCCAGGTAGAGACCCAGTACTTC. Protein product: CASSPNRAQVETQYF.

This rearrangement joins TRBV5-1 to TRBJ1-2; possibly TRBD1 for D (6 bases). V gave up 4 bases and J gave up 3 bases, with 16 bases separating them. Germline CDR1 SGHRS, CDR2 YFSETQ. This CDR3 is built from 15 residues. The CDR3 DNA sequence: TGCGCCAGCAGCAACGGACAGCTTAGGGACTATGGCTACACCTTC. Its translation is CASSNGQLRDYGYTF. Together with reference TRBV5-1 and TRBJ1-2, the CDR3 gives the full variable domain: KAGVTQTPRYLIKTRGQQVTLSCSPISGHRSVSWYQQTPGQGLQFLFEYFSETQRNKGNFPGRFSGRQFSNSRSEMNVSTLELGDSALYLCASSNGQLRDYGYTFGSGTRLTVV.

V is TRBV7-3 and J is TRBJ2-5; the D call may be TRBD1 or TRBD2 (6 bases each). Trimming took off 2 bases at V and 5 bases at J, with 15 bases between the two ends. In germline, CDR1 is SGHTA, CDR2 FQGTGA. The CDR3 is 15 residues long. The CDR3 nucleotides read TGTGCCAGCAGCTTATTACGGGGGCGCGGGGAGACCCAGTACTTC. Protein product: CASSLLRGRGETQYF.

This clone was found a few times. The chain uses TRBV30 and TRBJ1-5, with 7 bases that match TRBD1. V shed 4 bases, J shed 3 bases, and the junction held 3 bases outside the gene matches. In germline, CDR1 is GTSNPN, CDR2 SVGIG (reference sequence). The CDR3 is 13 amino acids. The CDR3 DNA reads TGTGCCTGGAATACAGGGGTCAATCAGCCCCAGCATTTT. The encoded protein is CAWNTGVNQPQHF.

The chain uses TRBV19 and TRBJ1-3; D is unresolved. The CDR3 loop spans 14 amino acids. Germline V gives CDR1 LNHDA, CDR2 SQIVND (reference sequence). V lost 5 bases and J lost 4, with 12 bases in between. The CDR3 here is CASSPKTSGNTIYF. Here the CDR3 DNA reads TGTGCCAGTAGTCCGAAAACTTCCGGAAACACCATATATTTT.

This clone showed up just once. V gene TRBV28 combines with J gene TRBJ2-4, with a possible D match to TRBD2 (6 bases). CDR3 length equals 15 residues. Germline CDR1 reads MDHEN; CDR2 reads SYDVKM. V shed 5 bases and J shed 0 bases, with 11 bases lying between them. CDR3 sequence reads: CASSALGGAKNIQYF. CDR3 nucleotides: TGTGCCAGCAGTGCCTTGGGGGGAGCCAAAAACATTCAGTACTTC.

Points on this clone: This CDR3 is also generated by other DNA sequences in the sample. V and J are TRBV7-3 and TRBJ2-5, with D possibly being TRBD1 (5 bases). V was cut by 2 bases and J by 3 bases, with 10 bases left in between. Germline V gene sequence: CDR1 SGHTA, CDR2 FQGTGA. The CDR3 has 14 residues. This CDR3 is CASSLSGIEETQYF. The CDR3 nucleotides are TGTGCCAGCAGCTTATCAGGGATTGAAGAGACCCAGTACTTC.

The J gene is TRBJ2-3, the V gene TRBV21-1. TRBV21-1 is designated a pseudogene. The CDR3 consists of 18 residues. In nucleotides, the CDR3 is TGTGCCAGCAGCAAAGATAAACCCCCCGGGGGCGGTGGAGATACGCAGTATTTT. Encoded protein: CASSKDKPPGGGGDTQYF.

J is TRBJ2-7 and V is TRBV29-1; the D gene is possibly TRBD1 (6 bases). V was trimmed by 7 bases and J by 3 bases, leaving 16 bases between them. The CDR3 is 13 amino acids. Germline-derived CDR1 and CDR2 are SQVTM and ANQGSEA. For the CDR3, the DNA is TGCAGCGGTGGGGACAACCGTAACTACGAGCAGTACTTC. It yields the protein CSGGDNRNYEQYF.

CDR3 DNA sequence: TGTGCCAGCAGTGACCCTGACAGGCTGTTGGTCGGGGAGCTGTTTTTT. Translated, it gives CASSDPDRLLVGELFF. The chain has TRBV28 and TRBJ2-2; tentative D call: TRBD1 (6 bases). V lost 5 bases to trimming and J lost 7 bases, with 20 bases between them. This CDR3 region has 16 residues. Germline CDR1 reads MDHEN; CDR2 reads SYDVKM.

In DNA, the CDR3 is TGTGCCAGCAGCTTGGCCCCCCCGGCCGCGGCGGGAGCCAACGAGCAGTACTTC. Amino acid sequence: CASSLAPPAAAGANEQYF. The chain recombines TRBV11-2 with TRBJ2-7; 7 nucleotides agree with TRBD2. The J segment lost 5 bases and the V segment lost 3 bases, leaving 19 bases of the junction unmatched. The CDR3 spans 18 residues. Looked up from germline, CDR1 is SGHAT and CDR2 is FQNNGV.